The clone carrying this T cell receptor beta chain was observed many times. Its specificity is unknown. The sample is drawn from a study of T cells in Graves' hyperthyroidism and ophthalmopathy. Study details: At initial diagnosis, before any treatment had begun, peripheral blood was obtained.

V shed 8 bases and J 5 bases; nucleotides not matched to a gene: 6. The CDR3 contains 14 residues. Germline CDR1 MDHEN, CDR2 SYDVKM. General study findings and limits: The model forecast ophthalmopathy, anticipating it by a median roughly 6.3 months before onset. Ophthalmopathy was told apart from stable hyperthyroidism by a 13 V-J model.

What was amplified from RNA transcripts were TCR beta CDR3 regions. A first-round RT-PCR of the TCR CDR3 used the HTBI primer set. TCRdb analysed the multiplex PCR reads with MiXCR anew, one entry per CDR3 protein. The sample comprises around 340,000 distinct CDR3 sequences, around a fifth of which are singletons, and roughly 52% rests with the top ten. Sample: blood. J is TRBJ1-4 and V is TRBV28; 9 bases are shared with TRBD1. This clonotype was sampled from a woman in her fifties or sixties with Graves' hyperthyroidism. CDR3 in amino acids: CASGDRGGNEKLFF. The CDR3 nucleotides are TGTGCCAGCGGAGACAGGGGGGGAAATGAAAAACTGTTTTTT.